This T cell receptor beta chain appears in the sequencing data of a study of blood T cell repertoires in COVID-19. Study information: From the United States, Italy and Spain came samples of acute and convalescent COVID-19. The cDNA or gDNA used as material had been derived from T cells, B-cell-depleted T cells, or PBMCs.

V lost 6 bases and J lost 1, with 19 bases in between. CDR3 size: 17 residues. CDR1 is SNHLY and CDR2 is FYNNEI in the germline V gene. Generated by immunoSEQ multiplex PCR, the TCRdb table keeps only in-frame clones and is missing some. Altogether about 300,000 clones are present, around nine tenths being singletons, with the ten largest covering approximately 2.6%. The genes are TRBV2 and TRBJ1-5, with TRBD1 as a possible D gene (6 bases). The sequenced sample consisted of PBMCs or T cells enriched from blood (not recorded which). This TCR derives from a woman between 18 and 29 years old who had recovered from COVID-19. CDR3: CASRQGRPPVSNQPQHF. CDR3 bases: TGTGCCAGCAGACAGGGACGACCTCCCGTAAGCAATCAGCCCCAGCATTTT.